This T cell receptor beta chain was recovered during a study of shared clonotypes between healthy human individuals. Study-wide points: Among non-shared clonotypes, generation probabilities were lower than among those shared by all four donors. Sample collection involved blood only; tissue repertoires are likely different. Across subsets, estimated richness was generally greater for naive than for memory populations. Among donors, sharing of clonotypes was expected to be affected by sequencing depth.

Measured with immunoSEQ multiplex PCR; TCRdb has only the in-frame clones, and not every one. This sample has 500,000 or so clones, with about 96% found just once. This clone showed up just once. The antigen is not known. Between the trimmed V and J ends, which lost 3 bases and 2 bases, there was a span of 14 bases. The CDR3 extends over 15 amino acids. CDR1 MDHEN and CDR2 SYDVKM come from the germline V gene. The receptor was derived from a woman under 40 in good health. V is TRBV28 and J is TRBJ2-7; D may correspond to TRBD1 or TRBD2 (6 bases each). The specimen was naive CD4+ T cells sorted from blood. Specified subset: CD45RA+ positively selected. Written as DNA, the CDR3 is TGTGCCAGCAGTTTTAGGGGGGCCTTTCCCTACGAGCAGTACTTC. As protein: CASSFRGAFPYEQYF.